Below are 32 T cell receptor beta chains sequenced from a single sample in a study of T cell repertoires in cytomegalovirus infection. TCRdb reanalysed the reads using MiXCR and keeps one entry per CDR3 protein. The table records about 300,000 distinct CDR3 sequences, more than 20% of them present only once. Sequenced: PBMCs. All receptors come from a human donor in good health (CMV status not recorded). Some clones in this sample may be carry-over from other donors' samples.

This clonotype appeared many times. This chain connects TRBV12-3 or TRBV12-4 to TRBJ1-1, with D perhaps TRBD1 (5 bases). V lost 3 bases and J 5 bases, leaving 16 bases between the germline ends. The CDR3 contains 15 residues. CDR3 sequence: CASSFVGGLGTEAFF. The CDR3 DNA is TGTGCCAGCAGTTTCGTTGGGGGTCTGGGGACTGAAGCTTTCTTT.

Only a few counts were recorded for this clonotype. The chain uses TRBV7-9 and TRBJ1-4; no clear D gene. V was cut by 2 bases and J by 10 bases, with 8 bases left in between. The germline V gene has CDR1 SEHNR and CDR2 FQNEAQ (reference sequence). This CDR3 spans 12 amino acids. The CDR3 sequence: CASSLSGGKLFF. CDR3 in DNA: TGTGCCAGCAGCTTATCGGGAGGAAAACTGTTTTTT.

The chain couples TRBV20-1 to TRBJ1-2; D is uncertain. The CDR3 contains 15 residues. The ends were cut back, 3 bases at V and 5 bases at J, with 19 bases in the middle. Germline V CDR1 and CDR2: DFQATT, SNEGSKA (reference sequence). Here the CDR3 reads CSASPQSVDEYGYTF. The DNA of the CDR3 is TGCAGTGCTAGCCCACAAAGCGTGGATGAATATGGCTACACCTTC.

The V and J genes are TRBV12-3 or TRBV12-4 and TRBJ2-7; unclear D gene. V was clipped by 7 bases and J by 0 bases, with 10 bases between them. This CDR3 comprises 13 residues. The CDR3 spells CASTLSPSYEQYF. As DNA, the CDR3 is TGTGCCAGCACCCTCAGTCCCTCCTACGAGCAGTACTTC.

This rearrangement joins TRBV27 to TRBJ2-7, with TRBD1 matching 8 bases. J lost 6 bases, V lost 2 bases, and 9 bases had no gene match. CDR1 is MNHEY, CDR2 SMNVEV, per germline (reference sequence). CDR3 length: 15 residues. CDR3 in amino acids: CASSLQAQGAVEQYF. CDR3 sequence (DNA): TGTGCCAGCAGTTTACAGGCGCAGGGGGCCGTCGAGCAGTACTTC.

V is TRBV25-1 and J is TRBJ1-1, with a tentative D call TRBD1 (6 bases). The CDR3 is 15 residues long. Trimming took off 1 base at V and 4 bases at J, with 13 bases between the two ends. Per germline, CDR1 MGHDK and CDR2 SYGVNS. The CDR3 DNA is TGTGCCAGCAGTGAATCTAGGGGAGGGGGCACTGAAGCTTTCTTT. Encoded protein: CASSESRGGGTEAFF.

The rearrangement joins TRBV29-1 to TRBJ1-1, with D unclear. This CDR3 has 11 amino acids. In germline, CDR1 is SQVTM, CDR2 ANQGSEA. The V and J ends lost 5 bases and 11 bases respectively, with 15 bases between them. CDR3 sequence (DNA): TGCAGCGTTTCACGCGGTATTTCGGCTTTCTTT. As protein: CSVSRGISAFF.

This clonotype was recorded a few times. The genes are TRBV6-1 and TRBJ2-7; D call uncertain. V was cut by 5 bases and J by 0 bases, with 11 bases left in between. Germline CDR1 and CDR2: MNHNS and SASEGT. The CDR3 runs to 14 residues. The CDR3 here is CASSYTESSYEQYF. DNA for the CDR3: TGTGCCAGCAGTTATACAGAGAGCTCCTACGAGCAGTACTTC.

The J gene is TRBJ2-4, the V gene TRBV5-6; tentatively, D is TRBD1 or TRBD2 (7 bases each). V was clipped by 4 bases and J by 8 bases, with 16 bases between them. This CDR3 is 14 amino acids long. The germline CDR1 and CDR2 sequences are SGHDT and YYEEEE. The CDR3 DNA is TGTGCCAGCAGCGTCAGGGGGGGACGGGACATTCAGTACTTC. It specifies CASSVRGGRDIQYF. The complete variable domain, with remaining parts taken from reference TRBV5-6 and TRBJ2-4, reads DAGVTQSPTHLIKTRGQQVTLRCSPKSGHDTVSWYQQALGQGPQFIFQYYEEEERQRGNFPDRFSGHQFPNYSSELNVNALLLGDSALYLCASSVRGGRDIQYFGAGTRLSVL.

The chain couples TRBV19 to TRBJ2-1; D remains ambiguous. In germline, CDR1 is LNHDA, CDR2 SQIVND (reference sequence). CDR3 size: 14 residues. V was clipped by 3 bases and J by 4 bases, with 10 bases between them. In DNA form, the CDR3 reads TGTGCCAGTAGTATGGGGTATCCGTACAATGAGCAGTTCTTC. Encoded protein: CASSMGYPYNEQFF.

This clonotype was detected ten times or more. The rearrangement joins TRBV7-9 to TRBJ2-7; either TRBD1 or TRBD2 may fit D (5 bases each). The V gene's germline CDR1 is SEHNR and CDR2 FQNEAQ (reference sequence). The CDR3 contains 14 residues. V lost 5 bases to trimming and J lost 5 bases, with 16 bases between them. CDR3 protein: CASSPGTVLDEQYF. The DNA for the CDR3 is TGTGCCAGCAGCCCTGGGACCGTACTCGACGAGCAGTACTTC.

This clonotype was picked up a small number of times. This chain joins TRBV28 and TRBJ1-5; D not certain. The CDR3 runs 12 residues. The V and J ends lost 7 bases and 0 bases respectively, with 4 bases between them. CDR1 is MDHEN and CDR2 is SYDVKM in the germline V gene. CDR3 coding DNA: TGTGCCAGCACTGTTAGCAATCAGCCCCAGCATTTT. Protein sequence: CASTVSNQPQHF.

A few counts support this clonotype. The chain employs TRBV23-1 and TRBJ2-1, with D possibly TRBD2 on 7 matching bases. TRBV23-1 falls under the ORF class, with uncertain function. The germline V and J ends were trimmed by 0 bases and 0 bases, with 15 bases remaining between them. The CDR3 has 18 residues. The CDR3 DNA reads as TGCGCCAGCAGTCAATCATCGGGGGGCGCCCTCTCCTACAATGAGCAGTTCTTC. Protein product: CASSQSSGGALSYNEQFF.

This clonotype was counted between two and nine times. This rearrangement joins TRBV10-3 to TRBJ2-5; possibly TRBD1 for D (5 bases). Germline V lookup: CDR1 ENHRY, CDR2 SYGVKD. The CDR3 covers 12 residues. V was shortened by 3 bases and J by 5 bases, with 7 bases between the two germline ends. CDR3 sequence: CAISDWGETQYF. The DNA of the CDR3 is TGTGCCATCAGTGACTGGGGCGAGACCCAGTACTTC.

This clonotype has a count of ten or more. The V gene is TRBV7-9, the J gene TRBJ1-2, with D perhaps TRBD1 (5 bases). The germline V gene encodes CDR1 SEHNR and CDR2 FQNEAQ (reference sequence). V dropped 5 bases and J dropped 0 bases, with 10 bases sitting between them. The CDR3 is made up of 14 amino acids. CDR3 coding DNA: TGTGCCAGCAGCAGGGCAGGGTCTAACTATGGCTACACCTTC. Translating it yields CASSRAGSNYGYTF.

The J gene is TRBJ2-1, the V gene TRBV2; 7 bases map to TRBD1. There are 13 residues in the CDR3. In germline, CDR1 is SNHLY, CDR2 FYNNEI. V lost 10 bases to trimming and J lost 3 bases; unmatched junction nucleotides: 6. The DNA of the CDR3 is TGTGCCATCCAAGACAGGGACTACAATGAGCAGTTCTTC. Its translation: CAIQDRDYNEQFF.

The CDR3 protein is CASSMIRGTKNIQYF. Here the CDR3 DNA reads TGTGCCAGCAGTATGATCCGGGGGACCAAAAACATTCAGTACTTC. The V and J genes are TRBV28 and TRBJ2-4; perhaps TRBD2 as D (6 bases). V was clipped by 5 bases and J by 2 bases, with 13 bases between them. The CDR3 spans 15 residues. Germline CDR1 MDHEN, CDR2 SYDVKM.

The chain links TRBV2 to TRBJ2-1; D is undetermined. Looked up from germline, CDR1 is SNHLY and CDR2 is FYNNEI. V was clipped by 6 bases and J by 4 bases, with 10 bases between them. The CDR3 spans 13 residues. The CDR3 sequence is CASSRSMYNEQFF. The CDR3 nucleotides read TGTGCCAGCAGCCGCTCGATGTACAATGAGCAGTTCTTC.

CDR3 nucleotides: TGTGCCAGCAGCTTAAGGGGGTACAACACTGAAGCTTTCTTT. Translated: CASSLRGYNTEAFF. This chain connects TRBV7-3 to TRBJ1-1; the D gene is possibly TRBD1 (5 bases). The CDR3 is 14 amino acids. CDR1 and CDR2 from the germline V gene are SGHTA and FQGTGA. The V gene lost 1 base and the J gene lost 2 bases, with 8 bases spanning the gap.

The chain uses TRBV19 and TRBJ1-2; 8 bases align to TRBD1. CDR1 LNHDA and CDR2 SQIVND come from the germline V gene (reference sequence). J was trimmed by 6 bases and V by 5 bases; bases with no gene match: 11. This CDR3 comprises 15 residues. This CDR3 reads CASSRVDRVGDGYTF. The CDR3 DNA sequence: TGTGCCAGTAGTCGTGTGGACAGGGTCGGCGATGGCTACACCTTC.

The V gene is TRBV5-3, the J gene TRBJ2-7, with unresolved D. TRBV5-3 is flagged as an ORF with uncertain function. V was clipped by 8 bases and J by 6 bases, with 18 bases between them. The CDR3 is 13 amino acids. The CDR3 nucleotides read TGTGCCAGCAGCCTCACGGGCGGAAGCGAGCAGTACTTC. It yields the protein CASSLTGGSEQYF.

J is TRBJ2-2 and V is TRBV6-6; perhaps TRBD1 as D (5 bases). The CDR3 is made up of 14 amino acids. Trimming cost V 2 bases and J 1 base, with 5 bases left between them. Germline values: CDR1 MNHNY, CDR2 SVGAGI (reference sequence). The DNA of the CDR3 is TGTGCCAGCAGTTACCAGGGGAACACCGGGGAGCTGTTTTTT. It is translated as CASSYQGNTGELFF.

This clonotype was observed a few times. The chain recombines TRBV29-1 with TRBJ1-1, with D possibly matching TRBD1 (5 bases). The CDR3 contains 12 residues. V was pared by 2 bases and J by 11 bases, with 15 bases between. The germline V gene has CDR1 SQVTM and CDR2 ANQGSEA. CDR3 protein: CSVEHQTVSAFF. The CDR3 DNA reads TGCAGCGTTGAACACCAGACAGTCTCCGCTTTCTTT.

This rearrangement joins TRBV2 to TRBJ2-7, with TRBD1 as a possible D gene (5 bases). The V gene lost 7 bases and the J gene lost 2 bases, with 18 bases spanning the gap. From germline, CDR1 is SNHLY and CDR2 FYNNEI. The CDR3 consists of 15 residues. The chain's CDR3 is CASTPGHPAAYEQYF. DNA of the CDR3: TGTGCCAGCACCCCAGGACATCCCGCGGCCTACGAGCAGTACTTC. Based on the CDR3 plus reference TRBV2 and TRBJ2-7, the full variable domain is EPEVTQTPSHQVTQMGQEVILRCVPISNHLYFYWYRQILGQKVEFLVSFYNNEISEKSEIFDDQFSVERPDGSNFTLKIRSTKLEDSAMYFCASTPGHPAAYEQYFGPGTRLTVT.

CDR3 sequence: CSVGRQGSREQYF. Written as DNA, the CDR3 is TGCAGCGTTGGGAGACAGGGTAGTCGCGAGCAGTACTTC. The chain employs TRBV29-1 and TRBJ2-7; 7 nucleotides align to TRBD1. Germline V gene sequence: CDR1 SQVTM, CDR2 ANQGSEA. The V segment lost 4 bases and the J segment 6 bases; nucleotides outside the gene matches: 9. There are 13 residues in the CDR3.

The rearrangement joins TRBV20-1 to TRBJ2-3, with a weak D call TRBD2 (6 bases). This CDR3 contains 15 residues. The germline V and J ends were trimmed by 1 base and 3 bases, with 14 bases remaining between them. Per germline, CDR1 DFQATT and CDR2 SNEGSKA (reference sequence). The CDR3 sequence: CSARAQARGTDTQYF. The CDR3 bases are TGCAGTGCTAGAGCCCAGGCCCGGGGGACAGATACGCAGTATTTT.

The chain links TRBV7-9 to TRBJ2-5, with D perhaps being TRBD1 or TRBD2 (6 bases each). Trimming left V 1 base short and J 4 bases short, with 16 bases between. CDR1 SEHNR and CDR2 FQNEAQ come from the germline V gene (reference sequence). The CDR3 is 16 residues long. The CDR3, as DNA: TGTGCCAGCAGCTTAGGTCCTCGCGGGACACGAGAGACCCAGTACTTC. It translates to CASSLGPRGTRETQYF.

This clonotype was observed a few times. V gene TRBV12-3 or TRBV12-4 combines with J gene TRBJ1-5; tentative D call: TRBD1 (5 bases). The CDR3 is made up of 17 amino acids. V lost 4 bases to trimming and J lost 0 bases, with 16 bases between them. For the CDR3, the DNA is TGTGCCAGCAGTTCCCCGGGATGGGGGACTAGCAATCAGCCCCAGCATTTT. Translation gives CASSSPGWGTSNQPQHF.

The chain couples TRBV29-1 to TRBJ1-2; 9 bases align to TRBD1. Germline V gives CDR1 SQVTM, CDR2 ANQGSEA. The CDR3 covers 13 residues. With V trimmed by 7 bases and J by 7 bases, 10 bases remained unmatched. This chain's CDR3 is CSAAGQGGPGYTF. The DNA of the CDR3 is TGCAGCGCAGCGGGACAGGGAGGCCCTGGCTACACCTTC.

The CDR3 loop is CASSYPEGSWHEQFF. The DNA of the CDR3 is TGTGCCAGCAGTTACCCGGAGGGTAGTTGGCATGAGCAGTTCTTC. The chain combines TRBV6-2 or TRBV6-3 with TRBJ2-1; possible D gene TRBD2, 6 bases. This CDR3 contains 15 residues. With 2 bases removed from V and 8 bases from J, the gap between germline ends came to 16 bases. Germline CDR1 is MNHEY and CDR2 is SVGEGT.

The V and J genes are TRBV15 and TRBJ2-3; 8 bases are shared with TRBD2. The CDR3 has 15 residues. Germline-derived CDR1 and CDR2 are LNHNV and YYDKDF (reference sequence). V was pared by 5 bases and J by 2 bases, with 6 bases of the junction left unmatched. The CDR3 coding sequence is TGTGCCACCAGCTCCAGCGGGAGTGACACAGATACGCAGTATTTT. Translation gives CATSSSGSDTDTQYF.

This clonotype was recorded a few times. V gene TRBV10-2 combines with J gene TRBJ2-7; no clear D. This CDR3 is built from 13 residues. V shed 2 bases and J shed 2 bases, with 7 bases lying between them. Per germline, CDR1 WSHSY and CDR2 SAAADI. The CDR3 loop reads CASSEGLPYEQYF. The CDR3 DNA reads as TGCGCCAGCAGTGAGGGTCTCCCCTACGAGCAGTACTTC.